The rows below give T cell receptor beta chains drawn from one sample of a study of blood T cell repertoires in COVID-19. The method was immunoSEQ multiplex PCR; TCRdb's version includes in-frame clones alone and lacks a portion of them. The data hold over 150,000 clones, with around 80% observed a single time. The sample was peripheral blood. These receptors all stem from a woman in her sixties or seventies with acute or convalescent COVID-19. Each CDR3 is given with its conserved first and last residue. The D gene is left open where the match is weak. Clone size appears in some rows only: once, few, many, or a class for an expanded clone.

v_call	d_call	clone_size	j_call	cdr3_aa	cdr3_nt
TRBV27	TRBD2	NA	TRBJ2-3	CASSSLAGTDTQYF	TGTGCCAGCAGTTCACTAGCGGGCACAGATACGCAGTATTTT
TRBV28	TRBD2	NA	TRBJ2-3	CASSFPRTSGSTDTQYF	TGTGCCAGCAGTTTCCCTCGGACTAGCGGGAGCACAGATACGCAGTATTTT
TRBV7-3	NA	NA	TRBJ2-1	CASSTQGLGSYNEQFF	TGTGCCAGCAGCACCCAGGGTTTGGGGTCCTACAATGAGCAGTTCTTC
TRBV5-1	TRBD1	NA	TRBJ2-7	CASSLSRQGHEQYF	TGCGCCAGCAGCTTGTCGCGACAGGGGCACGAGCAGTACTTC
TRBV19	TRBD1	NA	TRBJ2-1	CASRSKQGASEQFF	TGTGCCAGTAGGTCCAAACAGGGGGCTAGTGAGCAGTTCTTC
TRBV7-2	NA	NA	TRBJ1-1	CASSLRAKGAEAFF	TGTGCCAGCAGCTTACGTGCAAAGGGGGCTGAAGCTTTCTTT
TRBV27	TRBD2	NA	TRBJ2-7	CASSLKAGPTYEQYF	TGTGCCAGCAGTTTAAAAGCGGGACCGACCTACGAGCAGTACTTC
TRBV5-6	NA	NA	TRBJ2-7	CASSLAQVYEQYF	TGTGCCAGCAGCTTGGCCCAGGTATACGAGCAGTACTTC
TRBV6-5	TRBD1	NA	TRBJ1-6	CASRTTGTENSPLHF	TGTGCCAGCAGGACAACCGGGACAGAGAATTCACCCCTCCACTTT
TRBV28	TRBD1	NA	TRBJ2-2	CASRPSGTGGTGELFF	TGTGCCAGCAGGCCCTCAGGGACAGGGGGCACCGGGGAGCTGTTTTTT
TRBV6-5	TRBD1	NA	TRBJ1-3	CASNQGARGNTIYF	TGTGCCAGCAATCAGGGGGCAAGAGGAAACACCATATATTTT
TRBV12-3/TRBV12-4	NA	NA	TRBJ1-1	CASSLQGPMAFF	TGTGCCAGCAGTTTACAGGGTCCGATGGCTTTCTTT
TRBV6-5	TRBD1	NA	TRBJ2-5	CASRTGLETQYF	TGTGCCAGCAGGACAGGGTTGGAGACCCAGTACTTC
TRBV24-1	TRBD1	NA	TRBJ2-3	CATSDRQGVPADTQYF	TGTGCCACCAGTGATCGACAGGGGGTCCCCGCAGATACGCAGTATTTT
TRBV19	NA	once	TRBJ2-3	CASSIWAEADTQYF	TGTGCCAGTAGTATATGGGCAGAAGCAGATACGCAGTATTTT
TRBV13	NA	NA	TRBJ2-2	CASSRRQASNTGELFF	TGTGCCAGCAGCCGAAGACAGGCATCGAACACCGGGGAGCTGTTTTTT
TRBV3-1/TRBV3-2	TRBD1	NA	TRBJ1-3	CASSSVSSGGSTIYF	TGTGCCAGCAGCTCTGTCTCGTCAGGGGGAAGCACCATATATTTT
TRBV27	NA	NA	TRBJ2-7	CASSFDRLTYEQYF	TGTGCCAGCAGTTTTGACAGGCTCACCTACGAGCAGTACTTC
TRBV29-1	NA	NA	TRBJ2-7	CSVENRGYEQYF	TGCAGCGTTGAAAATAGGGGGTACGAGCAGTACTTC